Presented here are 29 T cell receptor beta chains from one specimen sequenced in a study of T cells in localized non-small cell lung cancer. The table came from immunoSEQ multiplex PCR; TCRdb's copy has only in-frame clones and leaves some out. The table records under 35,000 clones, around 93% of them present only once. The sequencing here drew on peripheral blood, taken before any cancer treatment. All receptors derive from a female donor older than 55 with stage I lung adenocarcinoma.

The chain recombines TRBV28 with TRBJ2-3; TRBD2 matches at 15 bases. CDR3 size: 15 residues. Per germline, CDR1 MDHEN and CDR2 SYDVKM. V was clipped by 6 bases and J by 3 bases; unmatched bases: 1. The CDR3 nucleotides are TGTGCCAGCAGGGGGACTAGCGGGGGGACAGATACGCAGTATTTT. Its protein is CASRGTSGGTDTQYF.

The gene calls are TRBV7-3 and TRBJ2-1; maybe TRBD2 (5 bases). V shed 1 base and J shed 9 bases, with 13 bases lying between them. The CDR3 spans 14 residues. Germline CDR1 SGHTA, CDR2 FQGTGA. The CDR3 reads CASSLSTGSGEQFF. The CDR3 DNA reads as TGTGCCAGCAGCTTAAGCACGGGGAGCGGTGAGCAGTTCTTC.

V gene TRBV28 combines with J gene TRBJ2-4; weak D call: TRBD2 (5 bases). CDR3 size: 14 residues. Germline V gene lookup returns CDR1 MDHEN and CDR2 SYDVKM. Trimming removed 6 bases from V and 8 bases from J, with 17 bases in between. CDR3 amino acids: CASRVGNGVDIQYF. CDR3 DNA sequence: TGTGCCAGCAGGGTTGGGAACGGGGTGGACATTCAGTACTTC. Full variable domain (missing parts from reference TRBV28 and TRBJ2-4): DVKVTQSSRYLVKRTGEKVFLECVQDMDHENMFWYRQDPGLGLRLIYFSYDVKMKEKGDIPEGYSVSREKKERFSLILESASTNQTSMYLCASRVGNGVDIQYFGAGTRLSVL.

This sequence joins TRBV30 and TRBJ2-2, with unresolved D. The CDR3 has 12 residues. From germline, CDR1 is GTSNPN and CDR2 SVGIG (reference sequence). Trimming took 4 bases from V and 2 from J, leaving 5 bases between them. The CDR3 nucleotides read TGTGCCTGGAATCTAAACACCGGGGAGCTGTTTTTT. Protein product: CAWNLNTGELFF.

The chain carries TRBV5-1 and TRBJ1-6; D is undetermined. Trimming left V 4 bases short and J 7 bases short, with 6 bases between. Germline V gives CDR1 SGHRS, CDR2 YFSETQ. The CDR3 extends over 12 amino acids. The CDR3 coding sequence is TGCGCCAGCAGCCTAAGCAATTCACCCCTCCACTTT. Translating gives CASSLSNSPLHF.

The chain has TRBV28 and TRBJ2-1; D call uncertain. V shed 3 bases and J shed 0 bases, with 6 bases lying between them. The CDR3 contains 14 residues. Germline V gives CDR1 MDHEN, CDR2 SYDVKM. Here the CDR3 reads CASSFSYSYNEQFF. CDR3 DNA sequence: TGTGCCAGCAGTTTCTCCTACTCCTACAATGAGCAGTTCTTC.

V is TRBV5-6 and J is TRBJ1-2; tentative D call: TRBD1 (6 bases). The CDR3 is 13 amino acids. Per germline, CDR1 SGHDT and CDR2 YYEEEE. Trimming took 3 bases from V and 7 from J, leaving 13 bases between them. The CDR3 DNA is TGTGCCAGCAGCTCCACACAGGGTCCTGGCTACACCTTC. Protein: CASSSTQGPGYTF.

This rearrangement joins TRBV7-9 to TRBJ2-1, with 12 bases aligning to TRBD2. Losses at the gene ends were 4 bases for V and 2 bases for J; bases not matched to a gene: 6. CDR3 length: 17 residues. Germline values: CDR1 SEHNR, CDR2 FQNEAQ (reference sequence). CDR3 region: CASSSGLAGIPYNEQFF. The CDR3 nucleotides are TGTGCCAGCAGCTCCGGACTAGCGGGAATCCCCTACAATGAGCAGTTCTTC.

The chain carries TRBV19 and TRBJ2-7; tentative D call: TRBD2 (5 bases). The CDR3 consists of 14 residues. CDR1 is LNHDA, CDR2 SQIVND, per germline (reference sequence). Deletions cut 0 bases from V and 8 bases from J, with 14 bases between. The CDR3 reads CASSIDGLNLKQYF. The CDR3 nucleotides read TGTGCCAGTAGTATAGACGGACTCAACCTCAAGCAGTACTTC.

The genes are TRBV2 and TRBJ1-1; D is perhaps TRBD1 (6 bases). With 0 bases removed from V and 1 base from J, the gap between germline ends came to 9 bases. This CDR3 spans 15 amino acids. CDR1 is SNHLY and CDR2 is FYNNEI in the germline V gene. CDR3 protein: CASSEAGTSNTEAFF. The CDR3 coding sequence is TGTGCCAGCAGTGAAGCCGGGACATCGAACACTGAAGCTTTCTTT.

The V and J genes are TRBV2 and TRBJ1-5; TRBD1 aligns across 8 bases. The V gene's germline CDR1 is SNHLY and CDR2 FYNNEI. The CDR3 length is 15 residues. V was pared by 6 bases and J by 6 bases, with 10 bases of the junction left unmatched. This chain's CDR3 is CASRDRDIVSQPQHF. CDR3 sequence (DNA): TGTGCCAGCAGGGACAGGGATATAGTAAGTCAGCCCCAGCATTTT.

This chain uses TRBV28 with TRBJ2-6; the match to TRBD1 covers 7 bases. CDR3 length equals 17 residues. The germline V gene has CDR1 MDHEN and CDR2 SYDVKM. V was clipped by 5 bases and J by 0 bases; unmatched bases: 7. CDR3: CASSGSTGRSGANVLTF. DNA for the CDR3: TGTGCCAGCAGTGGATCGACAGGGCGCTCTGGGGCCAACGTCCTGACTTTC.

This clone was observed a single time. The chain carries TRBV18 and TRBJ2-1; weak D call: TRBD1 (6 bases). The CDR3 covers 17 residues. The V and J ends lost 5 bases and 5 bases respectively, with 22 bases between them. CDR1 is KGHSH and CDR2 is LQKENI in the germline V gene. The CDR3 is CASSAGHGQNANNEQFF. DNA for the CDR3: TGTGCCAGCTCAGCAGGACACGGACAGAACGCAAACAATGAGCAGTTCTTC.

CDR3 sequence: CASSLEGSIAKNIQYF. CDR3 nucleotides: TGCGCCAGCAGCTTGGAAGGGTCAATAGCCAAAAACATTCAGTACTTC. The chain combines TRBV5-1 with TRBJ2-4, with D hard to call. CDR1 and CDR2 from the germline V gene are SGHRS and YFSETQ. The CDR3 spans 16 residues. Trimming left V 0 bases short and J 0 bases short, with 10 bases between.

The chain is built from TRBV2 and TRBJ2-1, with D possibly matching TRBD2 (6 bases). This CDR3 has 15 amino acids. V lost 6 bases and J 8 bases, leaving 20 bases between the germline ends. Per the germline V gene, CDR1 is SNHLY and CDR2 is FYNNEI. The CDR3 is CASSPEIGGYDEQFF. The CDR3 DNA reads TGTGCCAGCAGCCCCGAGATAGGAGGGTACGATGAGCAGTTCTTC. Variable domain in full (rest from reference TRBV2 and TRBJ2-1): EPEVTQTPSHQVTQMGQEVILRCVPISNHLYFYWYRQILGQKVEFLVSFYNNEISEKSEIFDDQFSVERPDGSNFTLKIRSTKLEDSAMYFCASSPEIGGYDEQFFGPGTRLTVL.

This clone was counted once. This chain links TRBV5-1 with TRBJ2-2; 7 nucleotides agree with TRBD1. This CDR3 is built from 15 residues. With V trimmed by 4 bases and J by 1 base, 4 bases remained unmatched. Germline V gene data show CDR1 as SGHRS and CDR2 as YFSETQ. The DNA of the CDR3 is TGCGCCAGCAGCCAAAGACAGGGGAACACCGGGGAGCTGTTTTTT. Its translation is CASSQRQGNTGELFF.

The rearrangement links TRBV2 to TRBJ1-2, with 9 positions matching TRBD1. The CDR3 sequence is 16 residues long. Germline values: CDR1 SNHLY, CDR2 FYNNEI. Germline trimming cut 7 bases from V and 8 bases from J; bases unmatched to any gene: 17. The CDR3 DNA reads as TGTGCCAGCACCAGGACAGGGGCCACCACGGCGACCGGCTACACCTTC. It yields the protein CASTRTGATTATGYTF. The variable domain in full, completed from reference TRBV2 and TRBJ1-2, reads EPEVTQTPSHQVTQMGQEVILRCVPISNHLYFYWYRQILGQKVEFLVSFYNNEISEKSEIFDDQFSVERPDGSNFTLKIRSTKLEDSAMYFCASTRTGATTATGYTFGSGTRLTVV.

The rearrangement links TRBV4-1 to TRBJ2-3, with D unresolved. The CDR3 has 16 residues. V was clipped by 4 bases and J by 4 bases, with 18 bases between them. Germline V gene data show CDR1 as MGHRA and CDR2 as YSYEKL. The CDR3 bases are TGCGCCAGCAGCCGCCATAGTTCCCAGGATCCAGATACGCAGTATTTT. Translated, it gives CASSRHSSQDPDTQYF.

CDR3 bases: TGTGCCAGCAGCGTAGAGGGGGGCTATGGCTACACCTTC. Translation gives CASSVEGGYGYTF. V and J are TRBV9 and TRBJ1-2; tentative D call: TRBD1 (6 bases). Looked up from germline, CDR1 is SGDLS and CDR2 is YYNGEE. The CDR3 extends over 13 amino acids. Trimming took 0 bases from V and 4 from J, leaving 7 bases between them.

The gene calls are TRBV5-1 and TRBJ2-7; 11 bases are shared with TRBD1. The CDR3 sequence is 13 residues long. Unmatched junction bases numbered 4, after V lost 4 bases and J lost 7 bases. Germline CDR1 reads SGHRS; CDR2 reads YFSETQ. CDR3: CASSPDRGREQYF. CDR3 in DNA: TGCGCCAGCAGCCCGGACAGGGGGCGAGAGCAGTACTTC.

The rearrangement links TRBV5-1 to TRBJ2-7; 10 bases match TRBD2. Looked up from germline, CDR1 is SGHRS and CDR2 is YFSETQ. Trimming took 4 bases from V and 2 from J; bases not matched to a gene: 21. This CDR3 spans 20 amino acids. Here the CDR3 reads CASSLGLKGVAGLAPYEQYF. In nucleotides, the CDR3 is TGCGCCAGCAGCCTTGGGTTGAAGGGGGTGGCGGGACTAGCGCCCTACGAGCAGTACTTC.

The chain couples TRBV7-2 to TRBJ1-4, with D possibly matching TRBD1 (5 bases). CDR1 and CDR2 from the germline V gene are SGHTA and FQGNSA. The V gene lost 2 bases and the J gene lost 9 bases, with 16 bases spanning the gap. CDR3 length equals 15 residues. The CDR3 is CASSLTVGGRQKLFF. The CDR3 nucleotides read TGTGCCAGCAGCTTAACGGTTGGGGGACGACAAAAACTGTTTTTT.

The V and J genes are TRBV9 and TRBJ1-2; maybe TRBD1 (6 bases). V dropped 4 bases and J dropped 7 bases, with 14 bases sitting between them. This CDR3 contains 13 residues. The germline V gene has CDR1 SGDLS and CDR2 YYNGEE. CDR3 sequence (DNA): TGTGCCAGCAGCCCCCGAGGACAGTCTGGCTACACCTTC. Its protein is CASSPRGQSGYTF.

The gene calls are TRBV9 and TRBJ2-1; D might be TRBD1 or TRBD2, each matching 7 bases. Germline V gives CDR1 SGDLS, CDR2 YYNGEE. The V end lost 3 bases, the J end lost 10 bases, and 23 bases lay between the germline ends. The CDR3 loop spans 16 amino acids. CDR3 amino acids: CASSEGASGISREQFF. CDR3 DNA sequence: TGTGCCAGCAGCGAGGGGGCTAGCGGAATCTCACGGGAGCAGTTCTTC. Using reference TRBV9 and TRBJ2-1 for the parts outside the CDR3, the full variable domain is DSGVTQTPKHLITATGQRVTLRCSPRSGDLSVYWYQQSLDQGLQFLIQYYNGEERAKGNILERFSAQQFPDLHSELNLSSLELGDSALYFCASSEGASGISREQFFGPGTRLTVL.

This sequence joins TRBV27 and TRBJ1-5; 8 bases are a match to TRBD1. In germline, CDR1 is MNHEY, CDR2 SMNVEV (reference sequence). V lost 6 bases to trimming and J lost 0 bases; unmatched junction nucleotides: 4. The CDR3 extends over 15 amino acids. CDR3: CASSGQGYSNQPQHF. The CDR3 nucleotides read TGTGCCAGCAGCGGACAGGGATATAGCAATCAGCCCCAGCATTTT.

The chain couples TRBV11-2 to TRBJ2-3, with D unclear. Germline V gene sequence: CDR1 SGHAT, CDR2 FQNNGV. The length of the CDR3 is 12 residues. Between the trimmed V and J ends, which lost 0 bases and 4 bases, there was a span of 2 bases. The CDR3 nucleotides are TGTGCCAGCAGCTTAGATCCAGATACGCAGTATTTT. This gives the protein CASSLDPDTQYF. Full variable domain (outside the CDR3, taken from reference TRBV11-2 and TRBJ2-3): EAGVAQSPRYKIIEKRQSVAFWCNPISGHATLYWYQQILGQGPKLLIQFQNNGVVDDSQLPKDRFSAERLKGVDSTLKIQPAKLEDSAVYLCASSLDPDTQYFGPGTRLTVL.

This chain joins TRBV19 and TRBJ2-4; D is uncertain. Per germline, CDR1 LNHDA and CDR2 SQIVND (reference sequence). The CDR3 is 14 residues long. Deletions cut 5 bases from V and 1 base from J, with 9 bases between. Here the CDR3 DNA reads TGTGCCAGTAGTCGAGCCGGGGCCAAAAACATTCAGTACTTC. It encodes CASSRAGAKNIQYF.

The gene calls are TRBV5-1 and TRBJ2-1, with D possibly matching TRBD2 (5 bases). Germline V lookup: CDR1 SGHRS, CDR2 YFSETQ. V lost 5 bases and J 0 bases, leaving 12 bases between the germline ends. The CDR3 is 15 amino acids. CDR3 region: CASSGWESSYNEQFF. The CDR3, as DNA: TGCGCCAGCAGTGGGTGGGAGAGCTCCTACAATGAGCAGTTCTTC. Variable domain in full (rest from reference TRBV5-1 and TRBJ2-1): KAGVTQTPRYLIKTRGQQVTLSCSPISGHRSVSWYQQTPGQGLQFLFEYFSETQRNKGNFPGRFSGRQFSNSRSEMNVSTLELGDSALYLCASSGWESSYNEQFFGPGTRLTVL.

The rearrangement uses TRBV19 and TRBJ1-5; maybe TRBD1 (6 bases). The CDR3 totals 15 residues. Per the germline V gene, CDR1 is LNHDA and CDR2 is SQIVND (reference sequence). The germline V and J ends were trimmed by 3 bases and 5 bases, with 14 bases remaining between them. CDR3 nucleotides: TGTGCCAGTAGTATTAATCGGGGGGCCGATCAGCCCCAGCATTTT. Residues: CASSINRGADQPQHF. Full variable domain (remainder filled in from reference TRBV19 and TRBJ1-5): DGGITQSPKYLFRKEGQNVTLSCEQNLNHDAMYWYRQDPGQGLRLIYYSQIVNDFQKGDIAEGYSVSREKKESFPLTVTSAQKNPTAFYLCASSINRGADQPQHFGDGTRLSIL.